These T cell receptor beta chains were read from a single sample in a study of OX40 agonist ivuxolimab in advanced cancers. TCRdb's copy holds only in-frame clones and misses some; the assay was immunoSEQ multiplex PCR. The sample lists 80,000 to 100,000 clones; roughly 88% were seen once. Sequenced material: CD4+ or CD8+ T cells sorted from blood, taken in a trial of the OX40 agonist ivuxolimab. The receptors come from an adult with an advanced solid tumor such as melanoma, head and neck, liver or kidney cancer. CDR3s include the opening cysteine and the closing phenylalanine or tryptophan. Each record gives: V gene, D gene, J gene, clone size, CDR3 DNA, CDR3 protein. D genes are given only for firm matches. Part of the rows lack a size; the others show once, few, many or a class for expanded clones.

V: TRBV7-2; D: TRBD2; J: TRBJ2-2; size: -; DNA: TGTGCCAGCAGCTTAGGACTAGCGGGAGGGTCCGGGGAGCTGTTTTTT; CDR3: CASSLGLAGGSGELFF
V: TRBV28; D: -; J: TRBJ1-4; size: -; DNA: TGTGCCAGCAGTTTAACCCTCGGGACTGCAACTAATGAAAAACTGTTTTTT; CDR3: CASSLTLGTATNEKLFF
V: TRBV18; D: TRBD2; J: TRBJ2-5; size: -; DNA: TGTGCCAGCTCACCCTTGCGGGGGATCGGTGAGACCCAGTACTTC; CDR3: CASSPLRGIGETQYF
V: TRBV28; D: TRBD2; J: TRBJ2-1; size: -; DNA: TGTGCCAGCAGCAGCGGGAGGGAGAAGGGCTCCTACAATGAGCAGTTCTTC; CDR3: CASSSGREKGSYNEQFF
V: TRBV29-1; D: -; J: TRBJ1-1; size: -; DNA: TGCAGCGTTGAGGAGAACACTGAAGCTTTCTTT; CDR3: CSVEENTEAFF
V: TRBV11-2; D: -; J: TRBJ2-7; size: -; DNA: TGTGCCAGCAGCTTAGATAGGATGGCCTACGAGCAGTACTTC; CDR3: CASSLDRMAYEQYF
V: TRBV18; D: TRBD1; J: TRBJ2-5; size: once; DNA: TGTGCCAGCTCACCACTTGGGACAGGGATTGAGACCCAGTACTTC; CDR3: CASSPLGTGIETQYF
V: TRBV7-3; D: -; J: TRBJ2-5; size: -; DNA: TGTGCCAGCAGCCAAGGGACACTGGAGACCCAGTACTTC; CDR3: CASSQGTLETQYF
V: TRBV7-2; D: TRBD1; J: TRBJ1-4; size: -; DNA: TGTGCCAGCAGCCCGGGACAGCTCAATGAAAAACTGTTTTTT; CDR3: CASSPGQLNEKLFF
V: TRBV7-9; D: -; J: TRBJ2-1; size: -; DNA: TGTGCCAGCAGCTTACAGGTGTCCCATGAGCAGTTCTTC; CDR3: CASSLQVSHEQFF
V: TRBV19; D: TRBD1; J: TRBJ2-7; size: -; DNA: TGTGCCAGTAGCAAGGAGACAGGGGCTGGCGAGCAGTACTTC; CDR3: CASSKETGAGEQYF
V: TRBV10-3; D: -; J: TRBJ2-5; size: -; DNA: TGTGCCATCAGTAGAGTGGGGGCCGGGGAGACCCAGTACTTC; CDR3: CAISRVGAGETQYF
V: TRBV5-1; D: -; J: TRBJ1-2; size: -; DNA: TGCGCCAGCAGCTTGGAAAGTAGGACAGCTAACTATGGCTACACCTTC; CDR3: CASSLESRTANYGYTF
V: TRBV28; D: TRBD1; J: TRBJ1-5; size: -; DNA: TGTGCCAGCAGTTTCACAGGGGCCCCCAAGCATTTT; CDR3: CASSFTGAPKHF
V: TRBV7-6; D: TRBD1; J: TRBJ2-1; size: once; DNA: TGTGCCAGCAGCCCGGGACAGGTTACCTACAATGAGCAGTTCTTC; CDR3: CASSPGQVTYNEQFF
V: TRBV6-5; D: -; J: TRBJ1-1; size: -; DNA: TGTGCCAGCAGTTACAGGGGCCGTAGCCCTGAAGCTTTCTTT; CDR3: CASSYRGRSPEAFF
V: TRBV5-1; D: -; J: TRBJ2-2; size: -; DNA: TGCGCCAGCAGCTTGGTGGGTTCCATGAACACCGGGGAGCTGTTTTTT; CDR3: CASSLVGSMNTGELFF
V: TRBV28; D: -; J: TRBJ2-6; size: -; DNA: TGTGCCAGCAGTTTTAGGTTAGGGGCCGGGGCCAACGTCCTGACTTTC; CDR3: CASSFRLGAGANVLTF
V: TRBV4-2; D: TRBD1; J: TRBJ2-7; size: once; DNA: TGTGCCAGCAGCCAAACGGGGACAGGGGGCTCATACGAGCAGTACTTC; CDR3: CASSQTGTGGSYEQYF
V: TRBV27; D: -; J: TRBJ1-4; size: -; DNA: TGTGCCAGCAGATGGTCCACGGGGCTGTTTTTT; CDR3: CASRWSTGLFF
V: TRBV4-3; D: -; J: TRBJ2-1; size: -; DNA: TGCGCCAGCAGCCAAGATATAAGGCGCCAGGAGCAGTTCTTC; CDR3: CASSQDIRRQEQFF
V: TRBV5-1; D: TRBD2; J: TRBJ2-3; size: once; DNA: TGCGCCAGCAGATGGACTAGCGGCACAGATACGCAGTATTTT; CDR3: CASRWTSGTDTQYF
V: TRBV5-1; D: -; J: TRBJ1-5; size: -; DNA: TGCGCCAGCAGCTTGGACAACCAGGGTCAGCCCCAGCATTTT; CDR3: CASSLDNQGQPQHF
V: TRBV19; D: -; J: TRBJ2-3; size: -; DNA: TGTGCCAGTAGTTCGCATGGCGGGAGCACAGATACGCAGTATTTT; CDR3: CASSSHGGSTDTQYF
V: TRBV11-1; D: -; J: TRBJ2-7; size: -; DNA: TGTGCCAGCAGCCGCTGGGGGTACGAGCAGTACTTC; CDR3: CASSRWGYEQYF
V: TRBV6-6; D: TRBD1; J: TRBJ2-5; size: -; DNA: TGTGCCAGCAGTTACACAGGGGGCCGCCAAGAGACCCAGTACTTC; CDR3: CASSYTGGRQETQYF
V: TRBV7-9; D: TRBD2; J: TRBJ2-7; size: -; DNA: TGTGCCAGCAGCTTAGCACCCAGCGGGGGCTACGAGCAGTACTTC; CDR3: CASSLAPSGGYEQYF
V: TRBV5-4; D: TRBD1; J: TRBJ2-1; size: -; DNA: TGTGCCAGCAGCTTCCGGGACAGGGGGTCCAATGAGCAGTTCTTC; CDR3: CASSFRDRGSNEQFF
V: TRBV28; D: TRBD1; J: TRBJ2-7; size: once; DNA: TGTGCCAGCAGTCCAGCCGGGACAGGGATGTACGAGCAGTACTTC; CDR3: CASSPAGTGMYEQYF
V: TRBV6-5; D: -; J: TRBJ2-5; size: -; DNA: TGTGCCAGCAGACCCCCGCGCTCGAGACAAGAGACCCAGTACTTC; CDR3: CASRPPRSRQETQYF
V: TRBV6-1; D: -; J: TRBJ2-7; size: -; DNA: TGTGCCAGCAGTGAAGCGGGCTGGGAGCAGTACTTC; CDR3: CASSEAGWEQYF
V: TRBV7-3; D: -; J: TRBJ2-1; size: once; DNA: TGTGCCAGCAGTCCCTATACTACCGGCTCCAATGAGCAGTTCTTC; CDR3: CASSPYTTGSNEQFF
V: TRBV15; D: -; J: TRBJ2-1; size: -; DNA: TGTGCCACCAGCGGGCGGACAGAGCGATACAATGAGCAGTTCTTC; CDR3: CATSGRTERYNEQFF
V: TRBV5-1; D: -; J: TRBJ2-2; size: few; DNA: TGCGCCAGCAGCAAGAGTAAGGCCGCCACCGGGGAGCTGTTTTTT; CDR3: CASSKSKAATGELFF
V: TRBV19; D: -; J: TRBJ2-1; size: -; DNA: TGTGCCAGTAGTATACGCAGTAATGAGCAGTTCTTC; CDR3: CASSIRSNEQFF
V: TRBV10-3; D: -; J: TRBJ2-7; size: -; DNA: TGTGCCATCAGTGAGTCGGGCGTGGGGGAGCAGTACTTC; CDR3: CAISESGVGEQYF
V: TRBV6-6; D: -; J: TRBJ2-1; size: -; DNA: TGTGCCAGCAGTCGTACACCCGGGGATGAGCAGTTCTTC; CDR3: CASSRTPGDEQFF
V: TRBV28; D: -; J: TRBJ1-2; size: -; DNA: TGTGCCAGCAGTTTCGCATCATGGAGTGGCTACACCTTC; CDR3: CASSFASWSGYTF
V: TRBV15; D: -; J: TRBJ2-3; size: few; DNA: TGTGCCACCAGCAGAGTGGGCCTAGGAACCACAGATACGCAGTATTTT; CDR3: CATSRVGLGTTDTQYF
V: TRBV6-1; D: -; J: TRBJ2-2; size: -; DNA: TGTGCCAGCAGTGGGCACACCGGGGAGCTGTTTTTT; CDR3: CASSGHTGELFF
V: TRBV13; D: -; J: TRBJ2-7; size: -; DNA: TGTGCCAGCAGCTTAGGGACTGAGCGAGGGGAGCAGTACTTC; CDR3: CASSLGTERGEQYF
V: TRBV6-5; D: -; J: TRBJ1-2; size: -; DNA: TGTGCCAGCAGTAATAACTATGGCTACACCTTC; CDR3: CASSNNYGYTF
V: TRBV28; D: -; J: TRBJ2-5; size: once; DNA: TGTGCCAGCACGGCCGGGTCTCAATCGACCCAGTACTTC; CDR3: CASTAGSQSTQYF
V: TRBV6-5; D: -; J: TRBJ2-7; size: -; DNA: TGTGCCAGCAGTTACGGGCAGTACTACGAGCAGTACTTC; CDR3: CASSYGQYYEQYF
V: TRBV11-3; D: TRBD1; J: TRBJ2-1; size: -; DNA: TGTGCCAGCAGCCCGGGACAGGGGCGCGGCTCCTACAATGAGCAGTTCTTC; CDR3: CASSPGQGRGSYNEQFF
V: TRBV5-8; D: TRBD1; J: TRBJ1-1; size: -; DNA: TGTGCCAGCAGCTACGGGACAGGGGGCGGCCCGAACACTGAAGCTTTCTTT; CDR3: CASSYGTGGGPNTEAFF
V: TRBV9; D: -; J: TRBJ2-3; size: -; DNA: TGTGCCAGCAGCCGTAGTCCCCAACCCCAGGATACGCAGTATTTT; CDR3: CASSRSPQPQDTQYF
V: TRBV7-2; D: -; J: TRBJ1-2; size: -; DNA: TGTGCCAGCAGCTTCCCGAACACGGACAGAGCTAACTATGGCTACACCTTC; CDR3: CASSFPNTDRANYGYTF
V: TRBV5-1; D: -; J: TRBJ2-2; size: -; DNA: TGCGCCAGCAGGGGGAGCGGGCAGGACACCGGGGAGCTGTTTTTT; CDR3: CASRGSGQDTGELFF
V: TRBV6-5; D: -; J: TRBJ2-4; size: once; DNA: TGTGCCAGCAGGGGAAACAGTGACATTCAGTACTTC; CDR3: CASRGNSDIQYF
V: TRBV4-1; D: -; J: TRBJ2-7; size: once; DNA: TGCGCCAGCAGCCAAGACATGTCACAGGACCCCTACGAGCAGTACTTC; CDR3: CASSQDMSQDPYEQYF
V: TRBV5-1; D: TRBD2; J: TRBJ2-7; size: -; DNA: TGCGCCAGCAGCCTGGGACTAGCGGGACCGGGAGAGCAGTACTTC; CDR3: CASSLGLAGPGEQYF
V: TRBV6-6; D: -; J: TRBJ1-1; size: few; DNA: TGTGCCAGCAGACCGGCGACAGGATTGAACACTGAAGCTTTCTTT; CDR3: CASRPATGLNTEAFF
V: TRBV4-2; D: TRBD2; J: TRBJ2-1; size: -; DNA: TGTGCCAGCAGCCTGGGACTAGCGGTGTACAATGAGCAGTTCTTC; CDR3: CASSLGLAVYNEQFF
V: TRBV7-3; D: -; J: TRBJ2-2; size: -; DNA: TGTGCCAGCAGCTTTGGGTGGGAGAACGGGGAGCTGTTTTTT; CDR3: CASSFGWENGELFF
V: TRBV13; D: TRBD2; J: TRBJ2-7; size: -; DNA: TGTGCCAGCAGCTTTTTCGGAGGCAGCGGGAGGGGGTACGAGCAGTACTTC; CDR3: CASSFFGGSGRGYEQYF
V: TRBV11-2; D: -; J: TRBJ2-5; size: -; DNA: TGTGCCAGCAGCTTAGTGATGGGAATTGAAGAGACCCAGTACTTC; CDR3: CASSLVMGIEETQYF
V: TRBV5-4; D: -; J: TRBJ2-6; size: -; DNA: TGTGCCAGCAGCCCCCCGGTCTCTGGGGCCAACGTCCTGACTTTC; CDR3: CASSPPVSGANVLTF
V: TRBV11-1; D: TRBD1; J: TRBJ1-4; size: -; DNA: TGTGCCAGCAGCCTTGGACAGGGGAAGACCAATGAAAAACTGTTTTTT; CDR3: CASSLGQGKTNEKLFF